Each of the 5 T cell receptor beta chains below was sequenced from the same sample in a study of shared clonotypes between healthy human individuals. The table came from immunoSEQ multiplex PCR; TCRdb's copy has only in-frame clones and leaves some out. The table has some 2,400,000 clones, under 97% seen once; the top ten hold 0.1% to 0.15%. Specimen: naive CD4+ T cells sorted from blood. Stated subset: CD45RA+ positively selected. The origin of the receptors is a man between 18 and 35 years old in good health.

This sequence joins TRBV6-1 and TRBJ2-2, with TRBD2 as a possible D gene (5 bases). This CDR3 region has 15 residues. Germline V lookup: CDR1 MNHNS, CDR2 SASEGT. The V gene lost 11 bases and the J gene lost 4 bases, with 20 bases spanning the gap. The CDR3 nucleotides read TGTGCCGGACTTCAACAGTCGTTGGGCACCGGGGAGCTGTTTTTT. Translation: CAGLQQSLGTGELFF.

J is TRBJ2-5 and V is TRBV7-9; possibly TRBD1 or TRBD2 for D (5 bases each). CDR3 size: 14 residues. The germline V gene has CDR1 SEHNR and CDR2 FQNEAQ (reference sequence). The germline V and J ends were trimmed by 5 bases and 4 bases, with 14 bases remaining between them. The CDR3 DNA reads as TGTGCCAGCAGCCGGGGCGTCCTCACAGAGACCCAGTACTTC. It specifies CASSRGVLTETQYF.

This chain joins TRBV25-1 and TRBJ2-1; a possible D gene is TRBD1 (5 bases). Trimming removed 5 bases from V and 6 bases from J, with 11 bases in between. This CDR3 comprises 13 residues. CDR1 MGHDK and CDR2 SYGVNS come from the germline V gene. CDR3 sequence reads: CASSSRAGNEQFF. CDR3 bases: TGTGCCAGCAGTTCCAGGGCAGGCAATGAGCAGTTCTTC.

The chain carries TRBV6-6 and TRBJ2-1, with no clear D. The CDR3 totals 13 residues. Germline V gene sequence: CDR1 MNHNY, CDR2 SVGAGI (reference sequence). The V and J ends lost 2 bases and 3 bases respectively, with 5 bases between them. The CDR3 region is CASSYESYNEQFF. The DNA of the CDR3 is TGTGCCAGCAGTTACGAGAGCTACAATGAGCAGTTCTTC.

J is TRBJ2-7 and V is TRBV5-1; the match to TRBD1 covers 8 bases. The CDR3 length is 14 residues. Trimming cost V 3 bases and J 6 bases; bases outside gene matches: 8. Germline V gene data show CDR1 as SGHRS and CDR2 as YFSETQ. The chain's CDR3 is CASSSDRGPLEQYF. In nucleotides, the CDR3 is TGCGCCAGCAGCTCAGACAGGGGCCCCCTCGAGCAGTACTTC.